This T cell receptor (beta chain) was documented in a study of cytomegalovirus exposure and HLA in healthy donors. At the level of the study: There were over 350 genotyped donors. Of these, 75% to 90% fell in the genetic ancestry cluster associated with self-reported Caucasian donors. Whole-study results and caveats: Most TCR sequences were rare, but some public TCRs occurred in many donors. A previous analysis found most TCR beta V segments productive roughly 87% or roughly 30% of the time.

Primers included in the PCR were 60 Vbeta and 13 Jbeta primers. Method: immunoSEQ multiplex PCR; TCRdb's copy keeps in-frame clones and lacks some. The sample includes 100,000 to 150,000 clones, 70% to 80% of them seen just once. Trimming removed 4 bases from V and 4 bases from J; junction bases left unmatched: 6. CDR1 and CDR2 from the germline V gene are ENHRY and SYGVKD. This CDR3 comprises 14 residues. As concerns this clone: Its specificity is unknown.

This rearrangement joins TRBV10-3 to TRBJ1-2; 7 bases align to TRBD1. The sequencing input was PBMCs. This receptor was obtained from a woman in her 40s in good health and CMV-seropositive. CDR3 sequence (DNA): TGTGCCATCAGTGTCTCGACAGGGAGCTATGGCTACACCTTC. Translation: CAISVSTGSYGYTF.